The present TCR beta chain was sequenced within a study of T cell repertoires in cytomegalovirus infection. Across the whole study: Both a matching HLA type and CMV infection were indicated by public TCR beta signatures.

Study observations and caveats: Clonotype analysis showed dominance of the ex vivo response by HLA-C-restricted CMV-specific TCR beta clonotypes.

Trimming took off 5 bases at V and 7 bases at J, with 20 bases between the two ends. From germline, CDR1 is ENHRY and CDR2 SYGVKD. This CDR3 has 15 amino acids. Points on this clonotype: Its target is not known.

Via MiXCR, TCRdb re-called the reads, giving one row per CDR3 protein. The sample holds approximately 910,000 distinct CDR3 sequences, about a third seen once. The chain combines TRBV10-3 with TRBJ1-1, with D perhaps matching TRBD1 (6 bases). This clonotype originated in a human donor in good health (CMV status not recorded). Some clones in this sample may be carry-over from other donors' samples. Source: cultured CD8+ T cells from PBMCs, taken from culture after CMV antigen stimulation. DNA for the CDR3: TGTGCCATCAGTTTCCGCTTAGGACAGCTAATTGAAGCTTTCTTT. Protein sequence: CAISFRLGQLIEAFF.